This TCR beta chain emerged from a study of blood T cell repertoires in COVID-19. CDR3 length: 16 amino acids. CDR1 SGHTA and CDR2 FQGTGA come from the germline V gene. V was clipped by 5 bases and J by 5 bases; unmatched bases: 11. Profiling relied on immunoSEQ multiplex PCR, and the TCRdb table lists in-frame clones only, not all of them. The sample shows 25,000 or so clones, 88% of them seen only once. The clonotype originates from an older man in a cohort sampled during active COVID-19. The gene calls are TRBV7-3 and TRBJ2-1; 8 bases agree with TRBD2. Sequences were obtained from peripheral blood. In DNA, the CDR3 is TGTGCCAGCAGCACCGCAGGAGCGGGAGTCAACAATGAGCAGTTCTTC. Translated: CASSTAGAGVNNEQFF.